The subject of this entry is one T cell receptor (beta chain). This clonotype is a singleton in its sample. No cognate antigen has been identified for it. The input lacks base qualities; no much larger clone sits a single base away. Just one read gives weak support. RNA was extracted with the RNeasy kit and roughly 0.5 to 1 ug was reverse transcribed using random hexamers. The immunoSEQ multiplex PCR assay, covering 54 Vbeta and 13 Jbeta segments, was used to amplify TCR beta CDR3 regions. PCR amplification bias was corrected by using a synthetic template baseline for primer optimization and computational correction. Concerning the study's data processing: Reads were annotated to V, D and J genes according to IMGT and were analyzed with immunoSEQ Analyzer, with only productive sequences retained. Clonality was calculated as one minus the Shannon entropy normalized by log2 of the number of productive unique sequences. Public and private clones were assessed among the 100 most prevalent clones of each patient and control. Susac-specific clones were defined as absent from healthy and MS cohorts, roughly 1,100 published viral clones and other ImmuneACCESS disease sequences. TCRdb trimmed public reads at Q25 via fastp, called clones via MiXCR and kept in-frame beta chains. Here each entry gathers all rows of one CDR3 protein and keeps the most common genes and DNA. The V and J calls here are based on TCRdb, not the publication. The sample table contains approximately 180,000 distinct CDR3 sequences; only one count was recorded for approximately 96% of them. The ten largest clones add up to around 0.09% of the sample.

The sample belongs to a study of CD8 T cells in Susac syndrome (dated by TCRdb to between 2017 and 2020). About the full investigation: Whether CD8+ T cell activation and differentiation in Susac syndrome was antigen driven was tested using repertoire sequencing. General findings and caveats noted by the study authors: The number of individuals in the TCR sequencing and HLA analysis was recognized as being relatively small.

V ends up 5 bases short and J 0 bases short, with an unmatched junction base count of 5. The germline V gene (reference sequence) sets CDR1 to SEHNR and CDR2 to FQNEAQ. Measured from the cysteine to the phenylalanine, the CDR3 is 15 residues long. The entry retains the CDR3 DNA only, 45 bases that are in frame from base 1. Peripheral blood CD8+ and CD4+ T cells from healthy donors, Susac syndrome patients and multiple sclerosis patients were profiled using high-throughput TCR beta sequencing. The multiple sclerosis controls were treatment-naive patients whose relapsing-remitting disease, either stable or active, fulfilled the revised McDonald criteria. Bulk CD8+ and CD4+ T cells were purified magnetically by negative isolation, whereas CD8+ TEMRA cells were enriched by FACS. Blood was drawn into EDTA tubes, processed within 24 hours, and PBMCs were isolated by density gradient centrifugation. PBMCs intended for TCR sequencing were cryopreserved in liquid nitrogen and were subsequently thawed in a 37 degrees C water bath. The sorted or isolated CD4+, CD8+ and CD8+ TEMRA cells reached a purity of at least 90%.

This TCR derives from a human donor with multiple sclerosis. Sequencing was carried out using CD4+ T cells from PBMCs. Rearrangement joined TRBV7-9 to TRBJ1-2; 8 middle bases align to TRBD1. The CDR3 in this case is CASSLADRANYGYTF. The DNA reads as follows: TGTGCCAGCAGCCTCGCGGACAGGGCTAACTATGGCTACACCTTC.